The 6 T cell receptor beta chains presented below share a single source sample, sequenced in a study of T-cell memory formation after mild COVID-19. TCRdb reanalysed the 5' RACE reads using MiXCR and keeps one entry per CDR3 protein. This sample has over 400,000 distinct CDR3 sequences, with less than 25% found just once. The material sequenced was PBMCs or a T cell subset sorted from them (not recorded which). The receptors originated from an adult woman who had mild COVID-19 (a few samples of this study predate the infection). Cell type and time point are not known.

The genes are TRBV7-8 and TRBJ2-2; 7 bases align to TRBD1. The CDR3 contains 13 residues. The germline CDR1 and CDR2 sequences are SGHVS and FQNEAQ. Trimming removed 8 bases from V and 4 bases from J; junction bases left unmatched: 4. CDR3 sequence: CASPPGGTGELFF. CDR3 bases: TGTGCCAGCCCCCCAGGGGGCACCGGGGAGCTGTTTTTT.

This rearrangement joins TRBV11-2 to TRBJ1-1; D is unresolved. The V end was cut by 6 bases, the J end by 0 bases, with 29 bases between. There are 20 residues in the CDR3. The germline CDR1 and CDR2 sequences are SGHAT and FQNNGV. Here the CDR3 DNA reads TGTGCCAGCAGATTTTTAGGGAAAAGCGAAGGGCGACCTATGAACACTGAAGCTTTCTTT. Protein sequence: CASRFLGKSEGRPMNTEAFF. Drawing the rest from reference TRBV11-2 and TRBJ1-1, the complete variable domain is EAGVAQSPRYKIIEKRQSVAFWCNPISGHATLYWYQQILGQGPKLLIQFQNNGVVDDSQLPKDRFSAERLKGVDSTLKIQPAKLEDSAVYLCASRFLGKSEGRPMNTEAFFGQGTRLTVV.

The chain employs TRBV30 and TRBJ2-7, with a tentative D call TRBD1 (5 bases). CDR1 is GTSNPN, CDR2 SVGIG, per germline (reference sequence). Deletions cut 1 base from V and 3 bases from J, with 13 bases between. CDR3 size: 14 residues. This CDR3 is CAWSGRALNYEQYF. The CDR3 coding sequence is TGTGCCTGGAGTGGCAGGGCCCTCAACTACGAGCAGTACTTC.

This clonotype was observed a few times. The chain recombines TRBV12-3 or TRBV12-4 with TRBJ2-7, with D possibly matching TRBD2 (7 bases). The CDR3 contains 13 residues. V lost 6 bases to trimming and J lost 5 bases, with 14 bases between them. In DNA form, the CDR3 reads TGTGCCAGCAGGAGGGGGGGTGTCCACGAGCAGTACTTC. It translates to CASRRGGVHEQYF.

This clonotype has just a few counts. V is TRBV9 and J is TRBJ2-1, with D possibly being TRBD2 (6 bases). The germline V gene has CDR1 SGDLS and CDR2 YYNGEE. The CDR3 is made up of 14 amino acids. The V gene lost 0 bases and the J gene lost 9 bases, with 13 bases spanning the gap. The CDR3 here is CASSVDGGNVEQFF. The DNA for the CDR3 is TGTGCCAGCAGCGTAGACGGCGGGAATGTTGAGCAGTTCTTC.

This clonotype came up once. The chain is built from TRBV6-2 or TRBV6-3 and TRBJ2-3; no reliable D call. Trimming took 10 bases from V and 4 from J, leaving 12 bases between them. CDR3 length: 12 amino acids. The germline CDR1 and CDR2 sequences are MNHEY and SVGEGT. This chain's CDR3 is CATYDWADTQYF. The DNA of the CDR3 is TGTGCCACCTACGATTGGGCAGATACGCAGTATTTT.